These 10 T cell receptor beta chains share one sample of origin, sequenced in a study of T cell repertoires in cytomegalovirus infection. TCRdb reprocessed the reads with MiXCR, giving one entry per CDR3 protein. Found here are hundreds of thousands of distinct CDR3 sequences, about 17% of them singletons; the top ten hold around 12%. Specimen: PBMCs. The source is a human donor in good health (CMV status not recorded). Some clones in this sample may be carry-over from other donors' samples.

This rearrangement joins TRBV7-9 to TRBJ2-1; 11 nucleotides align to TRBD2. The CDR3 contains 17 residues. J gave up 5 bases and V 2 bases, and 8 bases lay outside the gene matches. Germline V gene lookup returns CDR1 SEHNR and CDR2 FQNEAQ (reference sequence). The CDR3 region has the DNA TGTGCCAGCAGCTTACTACGTGCTAGCGGGGGGCACAATGAGCAGTTCTTC. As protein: CASSLLRASGGHNEQFF. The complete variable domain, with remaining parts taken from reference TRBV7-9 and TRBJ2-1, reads DTGVSQNPRHKITKRGQNVTFRCDPISEHNRLYWYRQTLGQGPEFLTYFQNEAQLEKSRLLSDRFSAERPKGSFSTLEIQRTEQGDSAMYLCASSLLRASGGHNEQFFGPGTRLTVL.

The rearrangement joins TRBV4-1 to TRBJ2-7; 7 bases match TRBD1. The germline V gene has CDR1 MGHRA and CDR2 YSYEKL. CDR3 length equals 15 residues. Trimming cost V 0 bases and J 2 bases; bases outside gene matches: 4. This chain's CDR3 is CASSQEPGQTYEQYF. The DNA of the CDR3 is TGCGCCAGCAGCCAAGAGCCGGGACAGACCTACGAGCAGTACTTC.

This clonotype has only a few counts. The chain's CDR3 is CASTPTSGGRWEQFF. DNA of the CDR3: TGTGCCAGTACACCGACTAGCGGGGGCCGTTGGGAGCAGTTCTTC. V usage is TRBV19 and J usage is TRBJ2-1; 12 nucleotides agree with TRBD2. The CDR3 sequence is 15 residues long. The V gene's germline CDR1 is LNHDA and CDR2 SQIVND (reference sequence). V was pared by 7 bases and J by 10 bases, with 11 bases of the junction left unmatched.

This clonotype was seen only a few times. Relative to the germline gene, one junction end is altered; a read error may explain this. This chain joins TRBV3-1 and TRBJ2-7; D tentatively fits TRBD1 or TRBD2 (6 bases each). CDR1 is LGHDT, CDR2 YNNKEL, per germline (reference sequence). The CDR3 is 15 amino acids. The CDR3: CASSQVTGASSEQYF. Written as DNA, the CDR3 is TGTGCCAGCAGCCAAGTTACGGGGGCGTCCTCCGAGCAGTACTTC.

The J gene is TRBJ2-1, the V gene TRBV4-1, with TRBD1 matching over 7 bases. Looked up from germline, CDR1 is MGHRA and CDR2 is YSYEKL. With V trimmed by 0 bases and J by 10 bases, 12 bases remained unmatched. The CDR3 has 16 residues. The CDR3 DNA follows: TGCGCCAGCAGCCAAGATTGGGGCAGGGGGTCATTGGAGCAGTTCTTC. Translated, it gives CASSQDWGRGSLEQFF.

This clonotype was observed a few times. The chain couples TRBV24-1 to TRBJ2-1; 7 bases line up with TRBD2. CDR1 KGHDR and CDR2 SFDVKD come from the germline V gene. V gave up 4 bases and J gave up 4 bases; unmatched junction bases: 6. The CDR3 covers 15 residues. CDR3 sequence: CATSEGTAGYNEQFF. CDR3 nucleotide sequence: TGTGCCACCAGTGAGGGAACAGCGGGGTACAATGAGCAGTTCTTC.

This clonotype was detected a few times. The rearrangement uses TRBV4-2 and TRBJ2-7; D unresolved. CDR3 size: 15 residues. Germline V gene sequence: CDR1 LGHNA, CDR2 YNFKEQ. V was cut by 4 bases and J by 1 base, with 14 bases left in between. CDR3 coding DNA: TGTGCCAGCAGCCCTACACTCTCGGGTTCCTACGAGCAGTACTTC. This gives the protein CASSPTLSGSYEQYF.

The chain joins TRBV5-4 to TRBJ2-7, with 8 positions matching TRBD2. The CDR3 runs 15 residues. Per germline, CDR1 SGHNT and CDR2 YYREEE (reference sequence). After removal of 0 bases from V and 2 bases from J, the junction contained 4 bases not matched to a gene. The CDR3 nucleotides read TGTGCCAGCAGCTTGGACGGGGGGGGCGCCTACGAGCAGTACTTC. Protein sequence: CASSLDGGGAYEQYF.

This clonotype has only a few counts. The CDR3 nucleotides are TGTGCCACCACGGGCGAGAAGCAAAGCGGGGTATGGCGGGGGGGCTACAATGAGCAGTTCTTC. Translation gives CATTGEKQSGVWRGGYNEQFF. The chain links TRBV7-8 to TRBJ2-1, with TRBD2 identical over 9 bases. The CDR3 contains 21 residues. The V gene's germline CDR1 is SGHVS and CDR2 FQNEAQ. The V and J ends lost 10 bases and 3 bases, in that order; junction bases with no gene match: 28. Based on the CDR3 plus reference TRBV7-8 and TRBJ2-1, the full variable domain is GAGVSQSPRYKVAKRGQDVALRCDPISGHVSLFWYQQALGQGPEFLTYFQNEAQLDKSGLPSDRFFAERPEGSVSTLKIQRTQQEDSAVYLCATTGEKQSGVWRGGYNEQFFGPGTRLTVL.

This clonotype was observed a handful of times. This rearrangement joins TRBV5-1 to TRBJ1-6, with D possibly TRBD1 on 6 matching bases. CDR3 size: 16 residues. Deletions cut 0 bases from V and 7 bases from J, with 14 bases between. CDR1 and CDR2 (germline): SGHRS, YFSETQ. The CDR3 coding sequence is TGCGCCAGCAGCTTGGTCGCAGGGACAAGGAATTCACCCCTCCACTTT. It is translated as CASSLVAGTRNSPLHF.